The 23 T cell receptor beta chains below all came from one sample that was sequenced in a study of OX40 agonist ivuxolimab in advanced cancers. TCRdb's table, derived via immunoSEQ multiplex PCR, lists solely in-frame clones and lacks some. Here the sample spans approximately 14,000 clones, roughly 77% being singletons. The sequencing here drew on CD4+ or CD8+ T cells sorted from blood, taken in a trial of the OX40 agonist ivuxolimab. The receptors stem from an adult with an advanced solid tumor such as melanoma, head and neck, liver or kidney cancer.

This chain joins TRBV11-3 and TRBJ2-7; TRBD1 matches at 8 bases. The V gene's germline CDR1 is SGHNT and CDR2 YENEEA. This CDR3 contains 14 residues. V lost 5 bases, J lost 6 bases, and 9 bases stayed unmatched. Here the CDR3 DNA reads TGTGCCAGCAGCACGCCACAGGGGGTATCCGAGCAGTACTTC. This gives the protein CASSTPQGVSEQYF.

The chain uses TRBV5-6 and TRBJ2-7; 10 nucleotides agree with TRBD1. The CDR3 has 15 residues. Per the germline V gene, CDR1 is SGHDT and CDR2 is YYEEEE. After removal of 3 bases from V and 3 bases from J, the junction contained 6 bases not matched to a gene. The CDR3 bases are TGTGCCAGCAGCTACGGGACAGGGGTTCTCTACGAGCAGTACTTC. Translated, it gives CASSYGTGVLYEQYF.

This sequence joins TRBV5-6 and TRBJ2-7; D is possibly TRBD1 (6 bases). V lost 2 bases, J lost 1 base, and 10 bases lay in between. Germline V gives CDR1 SGHDT, CDR2 YYEEEE. The CDR3 runs 14 residues. CDR3 loop: CASSFGTPSYEQYF. For the CDR3, the DNA is TGTGCCAGCAGCTTCGGGACACCTTCCTACGAGCAGTACTTC.

Written as DNA, the CDR3 is TGTGCCAGCAGCTTGCTCCCTAGCGGGAGTATCAACGAGCAGTACTTC. Translated, it gives CASSLLPSGSINEQYF. V is TRBV21-1 and J is TRBJ2-7; the table assigns TRBD2, which was not confirmed against the DNA. TRBV21-1 counts as a pseudogene. This CDR3 region has 16 residues.

This clone occurred once. V is TRBV19 and J is TRBJ1-3; D is ambiguous. The CDR3 covers 13 residues. Germline assignment: CDR1 LNHDA and CDR2 SQIVND (reference sequence). The ends were cut back, 10 bases at V and 2 bases at J, with 12 bases in the middle. The CDR3 region is CATPGGPGNTIYF. The CDR3 DNA follows: TGTGCCACCCCGGGCGGGCCTGGAAACACCATATATTTT.

This clone has only one observation. The gene calls are TRBV7-2 and TRBJ2-7; TRBD1 matches 8 bases. Trimming cost V 5 bases and J 3 bases; bases outside gene matches: 0. CDR3 size: 12 residues. Germline V CDR1 and CDR2: SGHTA, FQGNSA. The CDR3 is CASSGTGYEQYF. DNA for the CDR3: TGTGCCAGCAGCGGGACAGGCTACGAGCAGTACTTC.

This clone was seen a handful of times. The chain is built from TRBV2 and TRBJ2-7; D unclear. This CDR3 comprises 15 residues. Germline loops: CDR1 SNHLY, CDR2 FYNNEI. V was trimmed by 6 bases and J by 4 bases, leaving 19 bases between them. In DNA, the CDR3 is TGTGCCAGCAGCCCGAGTTTTTCCCGCCATTACGAGCAGTACTTC. Residues: CASSPSFSRHYEQYF.

The chain is built from TRBV6-5 and TRBJ1-1; possibly TRBD1 for D (6 bases). Trimming cost V 5 bases and J 5 bases, with 18 bases left between them. Germline CDR1 is MNHEY and CDR2 is SVGAGI. The length of the CDR3 is 15 residues. CDR3 DNA: TGTGCCAGCAGTCCGTACAGGGAGCTTCGGACTGAAGCTTTCTTT. Translated: CASSPYRELRTEAFF.

The chain uses TRBV7-6 and TRBJ1-1; D is perhaps TRBD1 (5 bases). CDR3 length: 14 residues. Trimming cost V 5 bases and J 7 bases, with 17 bases left between them. Germline CDR1 and CDR2: SGHVS and FNYEAQ. CDR3 sequence: CASSPGTSRGEAFF. The CDR3 DNA sequence: TGTGCCAGCAGCCCGGGGACTTCACGGGGTGAAGCTTTCTTT.

This clone was observed a single time. The V and J genes are TRBV30 and TRBJ2-7, with 8 bases that match TRBD2. This CDR3 is built from 17 residues. Per the germline V gene, CDR1 is GTSNPN and CDR2 is SVGIG (reference sequence). With 0 bases clipped from V and 4 bases from J, the junction kept 14 bases outside the gene matches. The chain's CDR3 is CAWSVSDEREIRYEQYF. The CDR3 DNA reads as TGTGCCTGGAGTGTATCGGATGAGCGGGAGATAAGATACGAGCAGTACTTC.

This clone has more than one count but fewer than ten. The chain links TRBV6-6 to TRBJ2-5, with D maybe TRBD2 (5 bases). Trimming cost V 6 bases and J 5 bases, with 10 bases left between them. The CDR3 has 12 amino acids. Germline CDR1 reads MNHNY; CDR2 reads SVGAGI (reference sequence). CDR3 amino acids: CASRPERETQYF. The CDR3 bases are TGTGCCAGCAGACCCGAGCGGGAGACCCAGTACTTC.

The chain couples TRBV27 to TRBJ1-6, with TRBD1 as a possible D gene (6 bases). CDR1 and CDR2 from the germline V gene are MNHEY and SMNVEV (reference sequence). This CDR3 is 16 amino acids long. V lost 5 bases, J lost 6 bases, and 17 bases lay in between. The CDR3 DNA sequence: TGTGCCAGCAGTCCTGGACCAGGGGCGGCTAATTCACCCCTCCACTTT. It codes for CASSPGPGAANSPLHF.

The chain uses TRBV19 and TRBJ1-2; D might be TRBD1 (6 bases). V lost 1 base and J lost 8, with 17 bases in between. The CDR3 extends over 15 amino acids. Per germline, CDR1 LNHDA and CDR2 SQIVND (reference sequence). Written as DNA, the CDR3 is TGTGCCAGTAGTATAGGGCCGGGGGCGCCGGAAGGCTACACCTTC. Protein: CASSIGPGAPEGYTF.

The genes are TRBV7-6 and TRBJ2-1, with TRBD1 matching 8 bases. V was pared by 1 base and J by 7 bases, with 0 bases of the junction left unmatched. The CDR3 length is 13 residues. Germline assignment: CDR1 SGHVS and CDR2 FNYEAQ. DNA of the CDR3: TGTGCCAGCAGCTTAGGACAGGGGAATGAGCAGTTCTTC. This gives the protein CASSLGQGNEQFF.

The V and J genes are TRBV2 and TRBJ1-2; D is unresolved. Germline CDR1 is SNHLY and CDR2 is FYNNEI. The CDR3 runs 11 residues. Trimming took 3 bases from V and 6 from J, leaving 5 bases between them. Here the CDR3 DNA reads TGTGCCAGCAGTGACAGACATGGCTACACCTTC. Its translation: CASSDRHGYTF.

This clone turned up a few times. CDR3 nucleotides: TGTGCCAGCAGCGTAGAGGCGAGGGGGCCGTTTAACTATGGCTACACCTTC. Translation: CASSVEARGPFNYGYTF. This chain uses TRBV9 with TRBJ1-2, with 7 positions matching TRBD1. J lost 1 base, V lost 0 bases, and 9 bases had no gene match. This CDR3 has 17 residues. Germline loops: CDR1 SGDLS, CDR2 YYNGEE. The full variable domain, completed using reference TRBV9 and TRBJ1-2, is DSGVTQTPKHLITATGQRVTLRCSPRSGDLSVYWYQQSLDQGLQFLIQYYNGEERAKGNILERFSAQQFPDLHSELNLSSLELGDSALYFCASSVEARGPFNYGYTFGSGTRLTVV.

V usage is TRBV7-8 and J usage is TRBJ2-7, with a weak D call TRBD1 (5 bases). Germline V CDR1 and CDR2: SGHVS, FQNEAQ. V lost 5 bases and J lost 3, with 20 bases in between. CDR3 size: 16 residues. CDR3 sequence (DNA): TGTGCCAGCAGCGGAGATCTGACAGACAAGCACTACGAGCAGTACTTC. Translation gives CASSGDLTDKHYEQYF.

This chain links TRBV5-4 with TRBJ1-1, with 8 bases that match TRBD1. CDR3 length: 14 amino acids. V gave up 4 bases and J gave up 0 bases; unmatched junction bases: 2. Germline V gene data show CDR1 as SGHNT and CDR2 as YYREEE (reference sequence). The chain's CDR3 is CASSEDRVNTEAFF. CDR3 in DNA: TGTGCCAGCAGCGAGGACAGGGTGAACACTGAAGCTTTCTTT. Full variable domain (outside the CDR3, taken from reference TRBV5-4 and TRBJ1-1): ETGVTQSPTHLIKTRGQQVTLRCSSQSGHNTVSWYQQALGQGPQFIFQYYREEENGRGNFPPRFSGLQFPNYSSELNVNALELDDSALYLCASSEDRVNTEAFFGQGTRLTVV.

This sequence joins TRBV9 and TRBJ2-7, with 12 bases identical to TRBD1. The CDR3 loop spans 18 amino acids. The trim removed 3 bases at V and 4 bases at J, leaving 14 bases unmatched. Germline V gene lookup returns CDR1 SGDLS and CDR2 YYNGEE. The CDR3 here is CASSARDRGPQDIYEQYF. For the CDR3, the DNA is TGTGCCAGCAGCGCCCGGGACAGGGGGCCCCAGGACATATACGAGCAGTACTTC.

The V gene is TRBV6-5, the J gene TRBJ2-1; D remains ambiguous. V shed 0 bases and J shed 6 bases, with 12 bases lying between them. Germline assignment: CDR1 MNHEY and CDR2 SVGAGI. The CDR3 sequence is 15 residues long. CDR3 nucleotide sequence: TGTGCCAGCAGTTACTCGAACGCGCCCTCCAATGAGCAGTTCTTC. Amino acids: CASSYSNAPSNEQFF.

The chain is built from TRBV19 and TRBJ2-6, with a possible D match to TRBD1 (6 bases). Trimming removed 6 bases at V and 1 base at J, with 7 bases between. The CDR3 covers 14 residues. Germline V gives CDR1 LNHDA, CDR2 SQIVND (reference sequence). The CDR3, as DNA: TGTGCCAGTAGAACAGGGTCTGGGGCCAACGTCCTGACTTTC. Its translation: CASRTGSGANVLTF.

This clone turned up a few times. This sequence joins TRBV7-6 and TRBJ1-1; no firm D call. The CDR3 is 16 amino acids. CDR1 and CDR2 (germline): SGHVS, FNYEAQ. Trimming pared 5 bases from V and 0 bases from J, leaving 16 bases between. As DNA, the CDR3 is TGTGCCAGCAGCCCCGGGGTAGGAACAATGAACACTGAAGCTTTCTTT. It encodes CASSPGVGTMNTEAFF.

The V gene is TRBV4-3, the J gene TRBJ2-7; no clear D gene. In germline, CDR1 is LGHNA, CDR2 YSLEER. Trimming pared 1 base from V and 4 bases from J, leaving 8 bases between. The CDR3 consists of 13 residues. CDR3 in amino acids: CASSQGASYEQYF. The CDR3 coding sequence is TGCGCCAGCAGCCAAGGGGCGTCTTACGAGCAGTACTTC.